This entry concerns a single T cell receptor (beta chain). Its specific antigen is unknown. One base away lies a much larger clone, so this may be a sequencing read error. In this study, sorted CD4+ and CD8+ T cells from the blood of healthy subjects and of severe aplastic anemia patients had their TCR repertoires deep-sequenced. Ficoll-Paque density gradient centrifugation was used to isolate peripheral blood mononuclear cells. Before DNA extraction, CD4+ and CD8+ T cells were sorted by FACS or by magnetic beads. The sample is drawn from a study of CD8+CD57+ T cells in acquired aplastic anemia (dated by TCRdb to the late 2010s). For the study in its entirety: A mean of roughly 2.9 ug of DNA, ranging from roughly 0.2 to 30 ug, was extracted from sorted CD4+ and CD8+ cells. Healthy donor samples averaged roughly 10 million reads for CD4+ and 11 million to 14 million for CD8+ cells.

Profiling of TCR beta VDJ combinations and CDR3 sequences used genomic DNA as the template. An Illumina HiSeq 2000 was the platform used for TCR repertoire sequencing. Regarding the original processing steps: TRBV/TRBJ rearrangement plots, CDR3 size and DJ length profiles, and Simpson's diversity index were used to assess repertoires. The most abundant DNA sequence in the deep sequencing data was defined as the immunodominant clone. CDR3 amino acid sequences were screened for sharing across subjects and compared with published repertoires and the VDJdb database. The public reads were run again by TCRdb, first through fastp at Q25 and then through MiXCR, and only productive beta chains were kept. Rows with one shared CDR3 protein collapse into an entry with the most common genes and DNA. The V and J calls come from TCRdb's annotation, not from the publication. This sample gives just over 400,000 distinct CDR3 sequences in total; about two thirds of them show up just once. The ten largest make up around 4% of the sample.

What the work shows at the level of the full study, not this receptor alone: No significant difference in CD8+ Simpson's diversity was found between patients and healthy controls (P=0.060). Approximately 27 CD8+ CDR3 sequences were found in both patients and controls but appeared to be highly expressed in patients and within the immunodominant clones of the patients.

Its CDR3 holds 15 amino acids, cysteine through phenylalanine. The sequence is cut down to CDR3 DNA, 45 bases in frame from base 1. In the germline V gene (reference sequence), CDR1 corresponds to LNHDA and CDR2 to SQIVND. The sample taken for sequencing was sorted CD4+, CD8+, or CD8+CD57+ T cells (not recorded which) from PBMCs. The clonotype originates from a human donor in good health, serving as a control. This chain joins TRBV19 to TRBJ1-3; there is no confident call for the D gene. The DNA is TGTGCCAGCAGCTTAGCAGGAATAACTGGAAACACCATGTATTTT. It encodes CASSLAGITGNTMYF. Reference TRBV19 and TRBJ1-3 proteins supply the regions before and after the CDR3; the full variable domain is: DGGITQSPKYLFRKEGQNVTLSCEQNLNHDAMYWYRQDPGQGLRLIYYSQIVNDFQKGDIAEGYSVSREKKESFPLTVTSAQKNPTAFYLCASSLAGITGNTMYFGEGSWLTVV.